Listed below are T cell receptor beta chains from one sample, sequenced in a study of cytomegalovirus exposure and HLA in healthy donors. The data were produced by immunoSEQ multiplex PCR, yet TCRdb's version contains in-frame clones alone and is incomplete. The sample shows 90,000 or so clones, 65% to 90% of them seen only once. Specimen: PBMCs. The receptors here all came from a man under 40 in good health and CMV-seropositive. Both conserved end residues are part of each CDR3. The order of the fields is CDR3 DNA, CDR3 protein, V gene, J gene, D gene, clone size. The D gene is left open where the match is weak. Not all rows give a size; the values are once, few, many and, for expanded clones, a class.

TGTGCCATCAGTGAGTCCTGGGACAGGGCCTACGAGCAGTACTTC	CAISESWDRAYEQYF	TRBV10-3	TRBJ2-7	TRBD1	few
TGTGCCAGTAGTCCAGGGGGCCCCTATCAGCCCCAGCATTTT	CASSPGGPYQPQHF	TRBV19	TRBJ1-5	TRBD1	-
TGTGCCAGCAGCCGGGATTCGAACACCGGGGAGCTGTTTTTT	CASSRDSNTGELFF	TRBV7-7	TRBJ2-2	-	few
TGTGCCAGCAGCTCGCGGACACTCCAAGAGACCCAGTACTTC	CASSSRTLQETQYF	TRBV7-9	TRBJ2-5	-	few
TGTGCCACCAGAGAAGACAGCAACTACGAGCAGTACTTC	CATREDSNYEQYF	TRBV10-3	TRBJ2-7	-	few
TGTGCCAGCAGCCCGAGACTAGCGGGGAGCCTGGGCGCCTACAATGAGCAGTTCTTC	CASSPRLAGSLGAYNEQFF	TRBV27	TRBJ2-1	TRBD2	-
TGCAGCGTTGACCAACTAGCGGGAGGGCGATACAATGAGCAGTTCTTC	CSVDQLAGGRYNEQFF	TRBV29-1	TRBJ2-1	TRBD2	-
TGTGCCAGCAGCTGGGAAGGGACTAGCGGGATGGTTGTCGGGGAGCTGTTTTTT	CASSWEGTSGMVVGELFF	TRBV7-8	TRBJ2-2	TRBD2	-
TGTGCCAGCAGACTTCAGGGGGTTGGAACCACCGGGGAGCTGTTTTTT	CASRLQGVGTTGELFF	TRBV27	TRBJ2-2	TRBD1	-
TGTGCCAGCAGCTTGACCCCGGGGGACGAGCAGTACTTC	CASSLTPGDEQYF	TRBV7-7	TRBJ2-7	-	-
TGTGCCAGCAGTGCAACCGGGACAGGGGTCGACAATGAGCAGTTCTTC	CASSATGTGVDNEQFF	TRBV2	TRBJ2-1	TRBD1	-
TGTGCCAGCAGCCCACGACTGCGCGGGAGGTATAATGAGCAGTTCTTC	CASSPRLRGRYNEQFF	TRBV28	TRBJ2-1	TRBD2	-
TGTGCCACCAGCAGAGGGGGACTAGCCGAGTCAGATACGCAGTATTTT	CATSRGGLAESDTQYF	TRBV15	TRBJ2-3	TRBD2	-
TGTGCCAGCAGAGAGGGGGCGCATTACGAGCAGTACTTC	CASREGAHYEQYF	TRBV11-2	TRBJ2-7	TRBD1	-
TGTGCCAGTAGTCCTAGCGGGAGGTCGGCTTTTGGGGAGCAGTTCTTC	CASSPSGRSAFGEQFF	TRBV19	TRBJ2-1	TRBD2	once
TGCGCCAGCAGTCAAGGGAGCAGGGATATGAACTATGGCTACACCTTC	CASSQGSRDMNYGYTF	TRBV4-3	TRBJ1-2	-	few
TGTGCCAGCAGCACCGGGGTAGCCCCCTACAATGAGCAGTTCTTC	CASSTGVAPYNEQFF	TRBV14	TRBJ2-1	-	-
TGCGCCAGCAGCCCCGGGGGGGTTGGAACAGATACGCAGTATTTT	CASSPGGVGTDTQYF	TRBV5-1	TRBJ2-3	TRBD2	-
TGTGCCAGCACTCCCGATGCGGGGAGGTCACCCCTCCACTTT	CASTPDAGRSPLHF	TRBV7-2	TRBJ1-6	-	-
TGTGCCAGCCAGCCCGGGGGGCGCTTGTCCCACGAGCAGTACTTC	CASQPGGRLSHEQYF	TRBV28	TRBJ2-7	-	-
TGTGCCAGTAATAGCGGGAGGGCCTACAATGAGCAGTTCTTC	CASNSGRAYNEQFF	TRBV19	TRBJ2-1	TRBD2	once
TGTGCCAGCAGCCTGGGGACAGGGCTGCAAGAGACCCAGTACTTC	CASSLGTGLQETQYF	TRBV7-6	TRBJ2-5	TRBD1	-
TGCGCCAGCAGCCAAGACGCTAGCCCAGTAACAGATACGCAGTATTTT	CASSQDASPVTDTQYF	TRBV4-3	TRBJ2-3	-	-
TGTGCCAGCTCACCCCTAGACAGGGGCTACACAGATACGCAGTATTTT	CASSPLDRGYTDTQYF	TRBV18	TRBJ2-3	TRBD1	-
TGTGCCAGCAATCGGAGGGGGCAGGAAGCAGATACGCAGTATTTT	CASNRRGQEADTQYF	TRBV11-3	TRBJ2-3	-	-
TGTGCCAGCAGTTCCCTAGCGGGAGATAGGGACTACGAGCAGTACTTC	CASSSLAGDRDYEQYF	TRBV28	TRBJ2-7	TRBD2	-
TGTGCCAGCAGTACAGGGTGGCTCACTGAAGCTTTCTTT	CASSTGWLTEAFF	TRBV27	TRBJ1-1	-	once
TGTGCCAGCAGTCCATGGACAGGGGGAAACACCATATATTTT	CASSPWTGGNTIYF	TRBV27	TRBJ1-3	TRBD1	few
TGTGCCACCAGCAGAGATCATGCTAGCGGGATACTGGTGGACCAGTACTTC	CATSRDHASGILVDQYF	TRBV15	TRBJ2-5	TRBD2	-
TGTGCCAGCAGTTCAGGGCAGAGCGAGCAGTACTTC	CASSSGQSEQYF	TRBV27	TRBJ2-7	-	-
TGTGCCAGCAGCTTGGCCTTCTCTGGGGCCAACGTCCTGACTTTC	CASSLAFSGANVLTF	TRBV5-6	TRBJ2-6	-	-
TGTGCCAGCAGCTTTGGGAGAGATAATGAAAAACTGTTTTTT	CASSFGRDNEKLFF	TRBV7-9	TRBJ1-4	-	-